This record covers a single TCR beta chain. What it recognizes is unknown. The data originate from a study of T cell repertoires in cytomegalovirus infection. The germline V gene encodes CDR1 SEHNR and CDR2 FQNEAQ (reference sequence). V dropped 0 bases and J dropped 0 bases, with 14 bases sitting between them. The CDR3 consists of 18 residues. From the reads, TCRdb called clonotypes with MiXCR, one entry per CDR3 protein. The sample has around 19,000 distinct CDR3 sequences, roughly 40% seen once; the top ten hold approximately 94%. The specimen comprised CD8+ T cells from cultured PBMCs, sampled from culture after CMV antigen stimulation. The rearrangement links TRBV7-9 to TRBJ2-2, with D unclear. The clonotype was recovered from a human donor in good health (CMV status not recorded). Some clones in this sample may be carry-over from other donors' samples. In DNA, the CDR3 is TGTGCCAGCAGCTTAGCAGCAATGAGTACCGCGAACACCGGGGAGCTGTTTTTT. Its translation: CASSLAAMSTANTGELFF.